This T cell receptor beta chain derives from a study of cytotoxic CD8 clonotypes in ibrutinib-treated CLL. This CDR3 is 15 amino acids long. V lost 2 bases and J lost 4; bases outside the gene matches: 4. Germline-derived CDR1 and CDR2 are MGHRA and YSYEKL. Measured with immunoSEQ multiplex PCR; TCRdb has only the in-frame clones, and not every one. The top ten hold 6.5% to 8.5% of the sample, which has some 310,000 clones, around four fifths seen once. The sample in question was PBMCs, obtained before ibrutinib treatment. This TCR came from a human donor with chronic lymphocytic leukemia. The chain employs TRBV4-1 and TRBJ1-5, with 8 bases identical to TRBD1. CDR3 sequence (DNA): TGCGCCAGCAGCCAACCGAGACAGGGGAATCAGCCCCAGCATTTT. This gives the protein CASSQPRQGNQPQHF.